This paragraph covers one TCR beta chain sequence. This sample was taken from a study of patients and donors after allogeneic stem cell transplantation. One entry per CDR3 protein, called by TCRdb with MiXCR from the RT-PCR reads. Of more than 850,000 distinct CDR3 sequences in the sample, over 15% were seen once. V was pared by 1 base and J by 5 bases, with 15 bases between. In germline, CDR1 is MDHEN, CDR2 SYDVKM. The CDR3 length is 15 residues. The source is a human donor who was either an allogeneic HSCT recipient or a stem cell or donor lymphocyte infusion donor (not recorded which). It is not recorded whose cells these are; they may come from a transplant donor. What was sequenced was blood, either unsorted or a sorted T cell fraction (not recorded which). The genes are TRBV28 and TRBJ2-7; perhaps TRBD2 as D (6 bases). The CDR3 here is CASSLSGGLANEQYF. For the CDR3, the DNA is TGTGCCAGCAGTTTATCTGGGGGGTTAGCGAACGAGCAGTACTTC.